These 32 T cell receptor beta chains came from one sample sequenced in a study of blood T cells in healthy people across ages. Combining a sample-barcoded 5' primer with a J-beta primer mix, a second PCR ran for roughly 7 to 12 cycles. Each CDR3 protein is one row after TCRdb ran MiXCR on the 5' RACE reads. The profile shows around 1.1 million distinct CDR3 sequences, 35% to 45% of them singletons. The sequenced material came from blood. The receptors here all came from a young man in good health.

Turning to this clonotype: One end of the junction fails to match germline, which may point to a read error. J is TRBJ2-3 and V is TRBV7-2, with D perhaps matching TRBD1 or TRBD2 (6 bases each). CDR1 is SGHTA, CDR2 FQGNSA, per germline. CDR3 length equals 16 residues. CDR3 bases: TGTGCCAGCAACTTATACGGGGGCACCGGCACAGATACGCAGTATTTT. Translating gives CASNLYGGTGTDTQYF.

This clonotype turned up a few times. This CDR3 reads CASSLHATNEKLFF. CDR3 DNA sequence: TGTGCCAGCAGTCTACACGCAACTAATGAAAAACTGTTTTTT. V usage is TRBV6-2 or TRBV6-3 and J usage is TRBJ1-4; no clear D gene. Trimming stripped 5 bases from V and 0 bases from J, with 7 bases between. The CDR3 is 14 residues long. Germline CDR1 is MNHEY and CDR2 is SVGEGT.

This clonotype was recorded a few times. V usage is TRBV4-3 and J usage is TRBJ1-5; D ambiguous. V was clipped by 0 bases and J by 4 bases, with 10 bases between them. The germline gives CDR1 LGHNA, CDR2 YSLEER. The CDR3 is 15 residues long. The CDR3 nucleotides are TGCGCCAGCAGCCAAGATAGAGTAGAGAATCAGCCCCAGCATTTT. Encoded protein: CASSQDRVENQPQHF.

This clonotype was observed many times. V usage is TRBV7-9 and J usage is TRBJ2-1; D gene unclear. V lost 1 base and J 8 bases, leaving 21 bases between the germline ends. The germline V gene has CDR1 SEHNR and CDR2 FQNEAQ (reference sequence). CDR3 length: 17 amino acids. CDR3 amino acids: CASSLVSIINRLHEQFF. The DNA for the CDR3 is TGTGCCAGCAGCTTAGTCAGTATTATTAACAGACTTCATGAGCAGTTCTTC.

This clonotype was seen a handful of times. The chain couples TRBV29-1 to TRBJ1-1, with no clear D. Deletions cut 6 bases from V and 3 bases from J, with 17 bases between. CDR1 SQVTM and CDR2 ANQGSEA come from the germline V gene. This CDR3 has 14 amino acids. The chain's CDR3 is CSVRAKLSDTEAFF. The CDR3 DNA reads TGCAGCGTCCGGGCCAAACTTTCGGACACTGAAGCTTTCTTT.

The chain links TRBV20-1 to TRBJ1-5, with D hard to call. Germline V gene lookup returns CDR1 DFQATT and CDR2 SNEGSKA (reference sequence). V shed 5 bases and J shed 0 bases, with 5 bases lying between them. CDR3 length: 12 residues. The CDR3 protein is CSAQNSNQPQHF. CDR3 coding DNA: TGCAGTGCTCAGAATAGCAATCAGCCCCAGCATTTT.

V gene TRBV3-1 combines with J gene TRBJ2-3; a weak D match, TRBD2 (5 bases). The length of the CDR3 is 15 residues. Germline CDR1 LGHDT, CDR2 YNNKEL (reference sequence). Trimming stripped 1 base from V and 6 bases from J, with 14 bases between. CDR3 coding DNA: TGTGCCAGCAGCCAAGGGACTGGGGTCTCGGATACGCAGTATTTT. Its protein is CASSQGTGVSDTQYF.

V is TRBV7-6 and J is TRBJ1-4, with a possible D match to TRBD1 (6 bases). Trimming removed 2 bases at V and 7 bases at J, with 14 bases between. Germline CDR1 and CDR2: SGHVS and FNYEAQ. CDR3 length: 15 residues. DNA of the CDR3: TGTGCCAGCAGCTTAAAGGGGCAGGGGATTGAAAAACTGTTTTTT. Translation: CASSLKGQGIEKLFF.

This clonotype occurred a few times. The J gene is TRBJ2-1, the V gene TRBV2; D not certain. Germline values: CDR1 SNHLY, CDR2 FYNNEI. There are 14 residues in the CDR3. V was trimmed by 7 bases and J by 2 bases, leaving 12 bases between them. The DNA of the CDR3 is TGTGCCAGCAAGCCAGGAAAGACCTACAATGAGCAGTTCTTC. It yields the protein CASKPGKTYNEQFF.

The chain joins TRBV7-9 to TRBJ2-1, with D possibly being TRBD1 (5 bases). Near its end, the DNA agrees better with TRBJ2-7, so the J call may be wrong. CDR1 and CDR2 from the germline V gene are SEHNR and FQNEAQ (reference sequence). The CDR3 loop spans 15 amino acids. Written as DNA, the CDR3 is TGTGCCAGCGGGGCTTCGGAGAGCTCCTACAATGAGCAGTACTTC. Protein sequence: CASGASESSYNEQYF.

This clonotype has more than one count but fewer than ten. This sequence joins TRBV7-9 and TRBJ1-4; 8 bases are shared with TRBD1. The germline V gene encodes CDR1 SEHNR and CDR2 FQNEAQ (reference sequence). Trimming removed 3 bases from V and 5 bases from J; junction bases left unmatched: 11. This CDR3 region has 17 residues. Here the CDR3 reads CASSLFRRDRLNEKLFF. For the CDR3, the DNA is TGTGCCAGCAGCTTGTTTCGACGGGACAGGTTAAATGAAAAACTGTTTTTT.

This clonotype was found many times. The rearrangement uses TRBV4-3 and TRBJ2-4, with D perhaps matching TRBD2 (5 bases). With 1 base removed from V and 0 bases from J, the gap between germline ends came to 10 bases. CDR1 LGHNA and CDR2 YSLEER come from the germline V gene. This CDR3 spans 16 amino acids. CDR3 bases: TGCGCCAGCAGCCAAGTGGGAGTTCTAGCCAAAAACATTCAGTACTTC. Protein: CASSQVGVLAKNIQYF.

V gene TRBV9 combines with J gene TRBJ1-2; D gene ambiguous. Germline V gene data show CDR1 as SGDLS and CDR2 as YYNGEE. This CDR3 has 15 amino acids. Between the trimmed V and J ends, which lost 0 bases and 6 bases, there was a span of 15 bases. The chain's CDR3 is CASSVDFNRRHGYTF. DNA of the CDR3: TGTGCCAGCAGCGTAGATTTTAATCGACGGCATGGCTACACCTTC.

This chain connects TRBV6-2 or TRBV6-3 to TRBJ2-3, with D perhaps TRBD2 (6 bases). Germline V gives CDR1 MNHEY, CDR2 SVGEGT. V was clipped by 3 bases and J by 5 bases, with 15 bases between them. The CDR3 is 15 amino acids. The CDR3 sequence is CASSYHARRGDTQYF. CDR3 sequence (DNA): TGTGCCAGCAGTTATCATGCCCGGAGGGGAGATACGCAGTATTTT.

The rearrangement joins TRBV20-1 to TRBJ1-4; D is uncertain. V gave up 0 bases and J gave up 5 bases, with 13 bases separating them. This CDR3 spans 15 amino acids. Germline lookup yields CDR1 DFQATT and CDR2 SNEGSKA (reference sequence). CDR3 region: CSARDQGGDNEKLFF. As DNA, the CDR3 is TGCAGTGCTAGAGATCAAGGCGGAGACAATGAAAAACTGTTTTTT.

The V and J genes are TRBV6-5 and TRBJ2-7; D is ambiguous. Germline V gene lookup returns CDR1 MNHEY and CDR2 SVGAGI. This CDR3 is built from 14 residues. V was trimmed by 2 bases and J by 4 bases, leaving 12 bases between them. The CDR3: CASSYGGPGYEQYF. The CDR3 DNA reads TGTGCCAGCAGTTACGGCGGACCCGGGTACGAGCAGTACTTC.

This chain joins TRBV12-3 or TRBV12-4 and TRBJ1-6; D perhaps matches TRBD1 (5 bases). The CDR3 totals 16 residues. V was pared by 3 bases and J by 10 bases, with 19 bases between. For the CDR3, the DNA is TGTGCCAGCAGTTTGTCGGCTGGCGCGGGGGGGTCACCCCTCCACTTT. Translating it yields CASSLSAGAGGSPLHF.

The gene calls are TRBV6-6 and TRBJ2-5, with 7 nucleotides matching TRBD1. The CDR3 runs to 16 residues. Trimming removed 6 bases from V and 0 bases from J; junction bases left unmatched: 10. Per germline, CDR1 MNHNY and CDR2 SVGAGI (reference sequence). CDR3 DNA sequence: TGTGCCAGCAGCTCACCGACAGGGAAGTACCAAGAGACCCAGTACTTC. Translating gives CASSSPTGKYQETQYF.

The table lists this clonotype with a few counts. This chain connects TRBV9 to TRBJ2-3; maybe TRBD1 (5 bases). The CDR3 length is 17 residues. V was cut by 1 base and J by 0 bases, with 15 bases left in between. Germline CDR1 reads SGDLS; CDR2 reads YYNGEE. The chain's CDR3 is CASSVRSGSPSTDTQYF. In DNA, the CDR3 is TGTGCCAGCAGCGTACGATCAGGGTCCCCTAGCACAGATACGCAGTATTTT.

This clonotype was detected only a few times. CDR3 sequence: CASSLWDTYTEAFF. CDR3 nucleotide sequence: TGTGCCAGCAGTTTATGGGACACTTACACTGAAGCTTTCTTT. The J gene is TRBJ1-1, the V gene TRBV12-3 or TRBV12-4, with D possibly matching TRBD1 (6 bases). This CDR3 has 14 residues. With 2 bases removed from V and 3 bases from J, the gap between germline ends came to 10 bases.

This chain connects TRBV2 to TRBJ2-1; perhaps TRBD2 as D (5 bases). Trimming took 10 bases from V and 8 from J, leaving 21 bases between them. This CDR3 contains 14 residues. Germline V gives CDR1 SNHLY, CDR2 FYNNEI. CDR3 in amino acids: CANLYERTSDEQFF. The CDR3 nucleotides read TGTGCCAACCTCTATGAGCGGACCTCGGATGAGCAGTTCTTC. The full variable domain, in which reference TRBV2 and TRBJ2-1 provide the parts outside the CDR3, is EPEVTQTPSHQVTQMGQEVILRCVPISNHLYFYWYRQILGQKVEFLVSFYNNEISEKSEIFDDQFSVERPDGSNFTLKIRSTKLEDSAMYFCANLYERTSDEQFFGPGTRLTVL.

The CDR3 DNA follows: TGTGCCAGCAGTTTGGTAGCGGGAGCACACGAGCAGTACTTC. This gives the protein CASSLVAGAHEQYF. This chain uses TRBV12-3 or TRBV12-4 with TRBJ2-5, with TRBD2 identical over 9 bases. Gene TRBJ2-7 matches the end of the DNA better, so the J call may be wrong. This CDR3 region has 14 residues.

This clonotype was detected once. The chain employs TRBV20-1 and TRBJ1-2; 11 bases map to TRBD1. This CDR3 spans 14 amino acids. V shed 6 bases and J 5 bases; nucleotides not matched to a gene: 8. Per the germline V gene, CDR1 is DFQATT and CDR2 is SNEGSKA (reference sequence). For the CDR3, the DNA is TGCAGTGCAAGACCGGGACAGGGGGGATATGGCTACACCTTC. Translation: CSARPGQGGYGYTF.

This clonotype was counted between two and nine times. V gene TRBV5-5 combines with J gene TRBJ2-1, with D perhaps given as TRBD1 or TRBD2 (5 bases each). V shed 3 bases and J shed 8 bases, with 18 bases lying between them. Germline V lookup: CDR1 SGHKS, CDR2 YYEKEE (reference sequence). CDR3 length: 15 amino acids. The DNA of the CDR3 is TGTGCCAGCAGCTGGGAACAGTCCATGGGGGATGAGCAGTTCTTC. Residues: CASSWEQSMGDEQFF.

Comments on this clonotype: This sequence may be a read error, since a much larger clone differs from it by one base. V gene TRBV5-6 combines with J gene TRBJ2-1, with 10 positions matching TRBD2. The V gene's germline CDR1 is SGHDT and CDR2 YYEEEE. This CDR3 has 15 residues. CDR3 nucleotides: TGTGCCAGCAGCTTGGTCAAGCGGGGGGGCAATGGGCAGTTCTTC. This gives the protein CASSLVKRGGNGQFF.

This clonotype was seen a few times. This CDR3 reads CSAATSGNEQFF. In DNA form, the CDR3 reads TGCAGCGCAGCCACTAGCGGCAACGAGCAGTTCTTC. J is TRBJ2-1 and V is TRBV29-1; TRBD2 agrees at 8 bases. The CDR3 runs to 12 residues. Unmatched junction bases numbered 9, after V lost 7 bases and J lost 10 bases. The germline V gene has CDR1 SQVTM and CDR2 ANQGSEA.

The chain uses TRBV7-8 and TRBJ2-3, with a weak D call TRBD1 (6 bases). The germline gives CDR1 SGHVS, CDR2 FQNEAQ. Trimming shortened V by 3 bases and J by 14 bases, and 30 bases separated the two germline ends. The CDR3 runs to 17 residues. The CDR3 sequence is CASSFGTPNPDEGVGYF. CDR3 sequence (DNA): TGTGCCAGCAGCTTCGGGACACCTAATCCTGATGAGGGTGTCGGGTATTTT.

This CDR3 is CASSNRVQPQHF. The CDR3 region has the DNA TGTGCCAGCAGCAACAGGGTTCAGCCCCAGCATTTT. This chain joins TRBV28 and TRBJ1-5; weak D call: TRBD1 (6 bases). The V and J ends lost 6 bases and 6 bases respectively, with 9 bases between them. From germline, CDR1 is MDHEN and CDR2 SYDVKM. The CDR3 runs to 12 residues.

This clonotype occurred a few times. The genes are TRBV5-5 and TRBJ2-1, with 9 bases identical to TRBD1. The CDR3 sequence is 16 residues long. J was trimmed by 3 bases and V by 4 bases; bases with no gene match: 8. Looked up from germline, CDR1 is SGHKS and CDR2 is YYEKEE (reference sequence). Here the CDR3 DNA reads TGTGCCAGCAGCCGACAGGGGGACCTGTACTACAATGAGCAGTTCTTC. Amino acids: CASSRQGDLYYNEQFF.

The CDR3 DNA reads TGTGCCAGCTCAAGGACAGTTACATATGGCTACACCTTC. It specifies CASSRTVTYGYTF. V usage is TRBV18 and J usage is TRBJ1-2; D may be TRBD1 (6 bases). V was pared by 5 bases and J by 5 bases, with 12 bases between. This CDR3 comprises 13 residues. Germline V CDR1 and CDR2: KGHSH, LQKENI.

Concerning this clonotype itself: A much larger clone is a single base away; this may be a read error. V gene TRBV12-3 or TRBV12-4 combines with J gene TRBJ1-1, with a weak D call TRBD1 (5 bases). The CDR3 is made up of 13 amino acids. The V and J ends lost 5 bases and 4 bases respectively, with 11 bases between them. CDR3 loop: CASSRDGGTEAFF. The CDR3 DNA follows: TGTGCCAGCAGTCGGGACGGGGGCACTGAAGCTTTCTTT.

This clonotype has just a few counts. The chain combines TRBV3-1 with TRBJ1-4; D might be TRBD1 (5 bases). Germline V gene data show CDR1 as LGHDT and CDR2 as YNNKEL (reference sequence). There are 14 residues in the CDR3. Between the trimmed V and J ends, which lost 1 base and 8 bases, there was a span of 11 bases. DNA of the CDR3: TGTGCCAGCAGCCAAGGGGGGGGTGGCGAAAAACTGTTTTTT. As protein: CASSQGGGGEKLFF.